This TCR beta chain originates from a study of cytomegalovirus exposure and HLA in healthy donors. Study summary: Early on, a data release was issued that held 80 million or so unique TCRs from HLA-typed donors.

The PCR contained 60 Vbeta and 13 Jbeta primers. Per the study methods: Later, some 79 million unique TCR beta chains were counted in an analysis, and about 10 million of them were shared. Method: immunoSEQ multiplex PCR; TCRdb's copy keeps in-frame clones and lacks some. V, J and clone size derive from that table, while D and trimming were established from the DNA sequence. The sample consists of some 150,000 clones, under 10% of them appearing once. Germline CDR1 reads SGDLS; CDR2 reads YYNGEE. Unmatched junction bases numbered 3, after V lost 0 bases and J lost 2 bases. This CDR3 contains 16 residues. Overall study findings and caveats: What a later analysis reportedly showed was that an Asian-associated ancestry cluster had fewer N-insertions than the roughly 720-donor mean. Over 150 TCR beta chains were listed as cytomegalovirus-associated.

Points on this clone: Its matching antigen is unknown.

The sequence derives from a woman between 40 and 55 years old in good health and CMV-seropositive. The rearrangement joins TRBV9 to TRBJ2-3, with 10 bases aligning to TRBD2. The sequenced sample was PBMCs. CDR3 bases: TGTGCCAGCAGCGTAGCAGCGGGGGGGCCCACAGATACGCAGTATTTT. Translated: CASSVAAGGPTDTQYF.